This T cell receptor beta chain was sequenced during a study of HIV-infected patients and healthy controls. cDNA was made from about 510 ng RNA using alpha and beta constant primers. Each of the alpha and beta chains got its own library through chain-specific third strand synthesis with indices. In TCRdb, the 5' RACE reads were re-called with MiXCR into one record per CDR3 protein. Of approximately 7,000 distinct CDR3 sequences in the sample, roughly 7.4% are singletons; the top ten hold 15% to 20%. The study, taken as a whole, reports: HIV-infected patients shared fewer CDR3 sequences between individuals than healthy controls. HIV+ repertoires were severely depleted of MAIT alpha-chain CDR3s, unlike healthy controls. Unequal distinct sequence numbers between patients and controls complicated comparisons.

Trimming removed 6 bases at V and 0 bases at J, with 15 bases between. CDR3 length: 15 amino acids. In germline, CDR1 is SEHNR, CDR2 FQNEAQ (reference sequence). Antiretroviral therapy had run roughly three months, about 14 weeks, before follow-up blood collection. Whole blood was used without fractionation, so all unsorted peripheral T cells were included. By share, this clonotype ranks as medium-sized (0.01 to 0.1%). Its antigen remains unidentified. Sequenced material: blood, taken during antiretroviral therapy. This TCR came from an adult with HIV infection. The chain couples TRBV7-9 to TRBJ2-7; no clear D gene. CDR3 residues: CASSPGPYLSYEQYF. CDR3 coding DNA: TGTGCCAGCAGTCCCGGGCCCTACCTCTCCTACGAGCAGTACTTC.